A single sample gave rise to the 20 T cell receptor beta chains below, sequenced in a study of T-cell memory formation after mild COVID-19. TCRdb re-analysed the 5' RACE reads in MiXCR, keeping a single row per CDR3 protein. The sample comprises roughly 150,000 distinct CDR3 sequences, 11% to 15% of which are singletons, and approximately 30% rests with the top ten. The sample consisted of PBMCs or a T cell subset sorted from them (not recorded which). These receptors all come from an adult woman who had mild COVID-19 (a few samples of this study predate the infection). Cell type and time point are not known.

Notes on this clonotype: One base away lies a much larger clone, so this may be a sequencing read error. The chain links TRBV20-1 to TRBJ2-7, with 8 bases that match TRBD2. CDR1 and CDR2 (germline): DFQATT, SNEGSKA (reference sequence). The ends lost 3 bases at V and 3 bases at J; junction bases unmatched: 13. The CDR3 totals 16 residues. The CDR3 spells CSASTLPSGFNYEQYF. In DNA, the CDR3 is TGCAGTGCTAGTACGCTGCCTAGCGGGTTTAACTACGAGCAGTACTTC.

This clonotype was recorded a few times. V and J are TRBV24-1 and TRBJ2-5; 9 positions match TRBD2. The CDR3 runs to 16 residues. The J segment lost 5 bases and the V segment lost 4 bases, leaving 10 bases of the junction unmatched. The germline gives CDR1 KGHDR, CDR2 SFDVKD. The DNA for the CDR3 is TGTGCCACCAGTGAAGGTGCGGGAGGGCCAGGGGAGACCCAGTACTTC. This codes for CATSEGAGGPGETQYF.

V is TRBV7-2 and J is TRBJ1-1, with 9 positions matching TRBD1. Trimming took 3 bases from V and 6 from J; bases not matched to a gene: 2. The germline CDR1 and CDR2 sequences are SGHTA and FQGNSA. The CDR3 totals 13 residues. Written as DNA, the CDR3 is TGTGCCAGCAGCTTTGGACAGGGGCCTGAAGCTTTCTTT. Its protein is CASSFGQGPEAFF.

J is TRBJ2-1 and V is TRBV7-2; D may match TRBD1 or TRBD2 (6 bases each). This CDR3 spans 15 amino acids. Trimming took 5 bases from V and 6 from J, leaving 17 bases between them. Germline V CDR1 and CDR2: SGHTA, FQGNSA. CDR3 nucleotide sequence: TGTGCCAGCAGCGGCGGGACATGGGGCACCAATGAGCAGTTCTTC. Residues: CASSGGTWGTNEQFF.

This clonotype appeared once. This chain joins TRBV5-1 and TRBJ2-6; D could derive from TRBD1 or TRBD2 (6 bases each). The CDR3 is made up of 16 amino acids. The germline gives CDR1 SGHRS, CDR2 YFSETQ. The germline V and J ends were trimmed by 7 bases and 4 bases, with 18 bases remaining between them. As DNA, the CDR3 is TGCGCCAGCTCAATGGGGGGCGCGTCAGGGGCCAACGTCCTGACTTTC. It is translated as CASSMGGASGANVLTF.

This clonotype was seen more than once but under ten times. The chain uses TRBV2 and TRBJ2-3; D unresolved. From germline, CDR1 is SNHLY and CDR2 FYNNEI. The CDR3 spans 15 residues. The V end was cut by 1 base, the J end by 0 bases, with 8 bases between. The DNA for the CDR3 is TGTGCCAGCAGTGAAGGCTTGTCTAGCACAGATACGCAGTATTTT. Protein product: CASSEGLSSTDTQYF. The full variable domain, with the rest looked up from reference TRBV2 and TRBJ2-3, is EPEVTQTPSHQVTQMGQEVILRCVPISNHLYFYWYRQILGQKVEFLVSFYNNEISEKSEIFDDQFSVERPDGSNFTLKIRSTKLEDSAMYFCASSEGLSSTDTQYFGPGTRLTVL.

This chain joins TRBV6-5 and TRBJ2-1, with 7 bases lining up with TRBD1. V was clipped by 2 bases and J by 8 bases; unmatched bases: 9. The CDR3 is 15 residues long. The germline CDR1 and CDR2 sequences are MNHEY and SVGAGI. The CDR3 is CASSYLDRVGDEQFF. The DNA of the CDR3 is TGTGCCAGCAGTTACCTTGACAGGGTTGGCGATGAGCAGTTCTTC.

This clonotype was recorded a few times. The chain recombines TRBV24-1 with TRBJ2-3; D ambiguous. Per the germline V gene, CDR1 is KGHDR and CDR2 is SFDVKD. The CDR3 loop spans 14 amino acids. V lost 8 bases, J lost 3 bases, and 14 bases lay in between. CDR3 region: CATKTDEPTDTQYF. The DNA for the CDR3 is TGTGCCACCAAGACTGACGAGCCGACAGATACGCAGTATTTT.

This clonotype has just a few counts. CDR3 DNA sequence: TGTGCCATCAGTGAGTCCGGAGGCTTCGACTACGAGCAGTACTTC. This codes for CAISESGGFDYEQYF. The genes are TRBV10-3 and TRBJ2-7, with D perhaps matching TRBD2 (5 bases). In germline, CDR1 is ENHRY, CDR2 SYGVKD. The CDR3 loop spans 15 amino acids. The V end was cut by 0 bases, the J end by 3 bases, with 12 bases between.

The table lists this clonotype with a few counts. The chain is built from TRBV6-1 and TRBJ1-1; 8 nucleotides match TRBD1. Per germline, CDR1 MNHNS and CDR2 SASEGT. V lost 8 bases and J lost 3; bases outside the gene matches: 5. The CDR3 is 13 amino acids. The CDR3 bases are TGTGCCAGCGTCGACAGGGGAGACACTGAAGCTTTCTTT. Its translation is CASVDRGDTEAFF.

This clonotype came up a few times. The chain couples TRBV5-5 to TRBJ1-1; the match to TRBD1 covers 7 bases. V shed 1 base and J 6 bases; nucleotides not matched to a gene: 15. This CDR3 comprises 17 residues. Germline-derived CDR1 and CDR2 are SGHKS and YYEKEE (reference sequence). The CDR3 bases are TGTGCCAGCAGCTTGCAATGGAGACAGGGTATTTTGGCTGAAGCTTTCTTT. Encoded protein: CASSLQWRQGILAEAFF.

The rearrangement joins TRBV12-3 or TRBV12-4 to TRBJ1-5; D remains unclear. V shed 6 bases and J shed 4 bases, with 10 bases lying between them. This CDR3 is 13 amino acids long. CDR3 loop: CASSSGVNQPQHF. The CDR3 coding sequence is TGTGCCAGCAGCTCTGGGGTAAATCAGCCCCAGCATTTT.

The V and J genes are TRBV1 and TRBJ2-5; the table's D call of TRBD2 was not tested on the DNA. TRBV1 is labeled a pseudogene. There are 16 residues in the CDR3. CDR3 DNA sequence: TGCACCAGCAGCCTCATTAGCGGGGGGGCCCGCGAGACCCAGTACTTC. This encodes CTSSLISGGARETQYF.

CDR3 sequence reads: CASSEEDTLNTGELFF. CDR3 in DNA: TGTGCCAGCAGTGAAGAAGACACCCTAAACACCGGGGAGCTGTTTTTT. The chain links TRBV2 to TRBJ2-2; D gene ambiguous. Germline CDR1 and CDR2: SNHLY and FYNNEI. The CDR3 is 16 amino acids. V shed 1 base and J shed 2 bases, with 11 bases lying between them.

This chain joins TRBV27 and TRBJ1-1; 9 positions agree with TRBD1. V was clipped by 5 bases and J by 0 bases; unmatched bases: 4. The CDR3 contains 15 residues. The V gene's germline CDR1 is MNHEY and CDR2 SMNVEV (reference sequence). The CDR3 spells CASSMGQGMNTEAFF. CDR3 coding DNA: TGTGCCAGCAGTATGGGACAGGGAATGAACACTGAAGCTTTCTTT.

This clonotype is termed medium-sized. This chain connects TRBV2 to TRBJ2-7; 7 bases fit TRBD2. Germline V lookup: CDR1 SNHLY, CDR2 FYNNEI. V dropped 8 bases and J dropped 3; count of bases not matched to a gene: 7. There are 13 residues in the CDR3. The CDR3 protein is CASLLASGYEQYF. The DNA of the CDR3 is TGTGCCAGCCTGTTGGCTAGCGGCTACGAGCAGTACTTC.

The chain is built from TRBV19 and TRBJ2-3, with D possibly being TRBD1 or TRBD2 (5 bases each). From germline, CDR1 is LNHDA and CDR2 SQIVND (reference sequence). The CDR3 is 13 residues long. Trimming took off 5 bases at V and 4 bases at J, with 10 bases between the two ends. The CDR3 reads CASSPGTPDTQYF. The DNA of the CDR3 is TGTGCCAGTAGTCCCGGGACCCCAGATACGCAGTATTTT.

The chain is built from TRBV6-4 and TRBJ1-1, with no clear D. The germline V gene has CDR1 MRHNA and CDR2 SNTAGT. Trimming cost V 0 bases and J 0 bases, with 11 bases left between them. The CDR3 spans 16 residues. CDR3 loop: CASSDSGQAMNTEAFF. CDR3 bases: TGTGCCAGCAGTGACTCAGGTCAGGCCATGAACACTGAAGCTTTCTTT.

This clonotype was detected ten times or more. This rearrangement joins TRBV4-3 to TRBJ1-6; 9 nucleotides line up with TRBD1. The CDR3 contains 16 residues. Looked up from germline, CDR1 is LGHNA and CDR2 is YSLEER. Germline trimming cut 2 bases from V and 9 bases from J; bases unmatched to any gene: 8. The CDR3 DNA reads TGCGCCAGCAGCCAATCCGGGACAGGGTCAGGTTCACCCCTCCACTTT. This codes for CASSQSGTGSGSPLHF.

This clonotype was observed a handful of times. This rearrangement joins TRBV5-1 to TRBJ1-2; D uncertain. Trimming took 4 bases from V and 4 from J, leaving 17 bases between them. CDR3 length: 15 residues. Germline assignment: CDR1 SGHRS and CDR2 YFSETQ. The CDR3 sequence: CASSPYRGSVYGYTF. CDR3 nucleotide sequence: TGCGCCAGCAGCCCCTACCGTGGGTCAGTCTATGGCTACACCTTC.